The next 15 T cell receptor beta chains were all read from a single sample in a study of T cell responses to AZD1222 COVID-19 vaccine. Here immunoSEQ multiplex PCR was the method, and the copy in TCRdb shows in-frame clones only, minus some. The sample carries fewer than 50,000 clones, 65% to 80% recorded once. Sequences were derived from peripheral blood, sampled on day 0 of AZD1222 vaccination. The origin of the receptors is an adult in good health.

The CDR3 sequence: CASSNNAYAEAFF. The CDR3 DNA reads TGTGCCAGCAGTAATAACGCTTACGCTGAAGCTTTCTTT. J is TRBJ1-1 and V is TRBV6-4; no firm D call. Germline V gene data show CDR1 as MRHNA and CDR2 as SNTAGT. The CDR3 runs to 13 residues. Trimming left V 5 bases short and J 6 bases short, with 13 bases between.

The chain links TRBV27 to TRBJ1-2; TRBD1 matches 7 bases. The CDR3 sequence is 15 residues long. The ends lost 2 bases at V and 0 bases at J; junction bases unmatched: 3. CDR1 is MNHEY, CDR2 SMNVEV, per germline (reference sequence). CDR3 sequence (DNA): TGTGCCAGCAGTTTAACAGGGGACACTAACTATGGCTACACCTTC. Its protein product is CASSLTGDTNYGYTF.

This chain uses TRBV7-2 with TRBJ2-2; the D gene is possibly TRBD1 (5 bases). This CDR3 is 15 amino acids long. Germline V gene lookup returns CDR1 SGHTA and CDR2 FQGNSA. The V end was cut by 4 bases, the J end by 0 bases, with 9 bases between. As DNA, the CDR3 is TGTGCCAGCAGCTGGGGCACCGCGAACACCGGGGAGCTGTTTTTT. Its translation: CASSWGTANTGELFF. The variable domain in full, with the rest retrieved from reference TRBV7-2 and TRBJ2-2, is GAGVSQSPSNKVTEKGKDVELRCDPISGHTALYWYRQSLGQGLEFLIYFQGNSAPDKSGLPSDRFSAERTGGSVSTLTIQRTQQEDSAVYLCASSWGTANTGELFFGEGSRLTVL.

This clone was observed a handful of times. The J gene is TRBJ1-1, the V gene TRBV29-1; a weak D match, TRBD1 (5 bases). The CDR3 is 13 residues long. Germline assignment: CDR1 SQVTM and CDR2 ANQGSEA. V shed 7 bases and J shed 3 bases, with 15 bases lying between them. The CDR3 spells CSGGSGTDTEAFF. In DNA, the CDR3 is TGCAGCGGGGGGTCAGGGACGGACACTGAAGCTTTCTTT.

The gene calls are TRBV10-2 and TRBJ2-3; TRBD2 matches at 7 bases. This CDR3 has 15 amino acids. The V segment lost 6 bases and the J segment 5 bases; nucleotides outside the gene matches: 11. Germline-derived CDR1 and CDR2 are WSHSY and SAAADI. CDR3 coding DNA: TGCGCCAGCAGAGACACCGGGACTATGCGAGATACGCAGTATTTT. The encoded protein is CASRDTGTMRDTQYF.

The V gene is TRBV28, the J gene TRBJ2-2; possibly TRBD2 for D (5 bases). Germline V CDR1 and CDR2: MDHEN, SYDVKM. CDR3 length: 15 residues. Between the trimmed V and J ends, which lost 6 bases and 1 base, there was a span of 12 bases. In DNA, the CDR3 is TGTGCCAGCAGCCCCCCCCGGGGGAACACCGGGGAGCTGTTTTTT. It yields the protein CASSPPRGNTGELFF.

V and J are TRBV7-2 and TRBJ2-2, with TRBD2 matching over 13 bases. There are 18 residues in the CDR3. V lost 1 base, J lost 4 bases, and 6 bases stayed unmatched. Germline CDR1 reads SGHTA; CDR2 reads FQGNSA. The CDR3 loop is CASSLGLAGGSLTGELFF. CDR3 DNA sequence: TGTGCCAGCAGCTTAGGACTAGCGGGAGGATCGCTCACCGGGGAGCTGTTTTTT.

The chain has TRBV11-2 and TRBJ2-3; weak D call: TRBD2 (7 bases). Germline assignment: CDR1 SGHAT and CDR2 FQNNGV. This CDR3 contains 15 residues. The V gene lost 5 bases and the J gene lost 5 bases, with 17 bases spanning the gap. The DNA of the CDR3 is TGTGCCAGCAGCCCGATGGGAGGGGGGTTAGATACGCAGTATTTT. It is translated as CASSPMGGGLDTQYF.

V is TRBV5-6 and J is TRBJ2-7; 7 bases match TRBD2. Germline V gene lookup returns CDR1 SGHDT and CDR2 YYEEEE. The CDR3 contains 12 residues. Losses at the gene ends were 3 bases for V and 9 bases for J; bases not matched to a gene: 6. DNA for the CDR3: TGTGCCAGCAGCTCGGGCGGGGGAGGGCAGTACGTC. Encoded protein: CASSSGGGGQYV.

V is TRBV2 and J is TRBJ2-5; D may be TRBD1 or TRBD2 (5 bases each). V lost 11 bases and J 5 bases, leaving 21 bases between the germline ends. The germline gives CDR1 SNHLY, CDR2 FYNNEI. CDR3 size: 14 residues. CDR3 in amino acids: CAGAPGPRTETQYF. The CDR3 DNA reads as TGTGCCGGGGCCCCGGGACCCCGGACGGAGACCCAGTACTTC. Looking up the rest from reference TRBV2 and TRBJ2-5 gives the full variable domain: EPEVTQTPSHQVTQMGQEVILRCVPISNHLYFYWYRQILGQKVEFLVSFYNNEISEKSEIFDDQFSVERPDGSNFTLKIRSTKLEDSAMYFCAGAPGPRTETQYFGPGTRLLVL.

In this sample, this clone is medium-sized. The gene calls are TRBV6-4 and TRBJ2-2, with D perhaps matching TRBD1 (6 bases). Trimming took off 3 bases at V and 4 bases at J, with 12 bases between the two ends. The CDR3 consists of 15 residues. Germline CDR1 is MRHNA and CDR2 is SNTAGT. CDR3 bases: TGTGCCAGCAGTGAAGGGCAGGGGACCACCGGGGAGCTGTTTTTT. Encoded protein: CASSEGQGTTGELFF.

This chain connects TRBV7-9 to TRBJ1-2; the D gene is possibly TRBD1 (5 bases). Germline V gene sequence: CDR1 SEHNR, CDR2 FQNEAQ (reference sequence). V was trimmed by 1 base and J by 8 bases, leaving 11 bases between them. The CDR3 loop spans 13 amino acids. CDR3 DNA: TGTGCCAGCAGCTTAGAGGGGAGAGCCGGCTACACCTTC. Amino acid sequence: CASSLEGRAGYTF. The variable domain in full, completed from reference TRBV7-9 and TRBJ1-2, reads DTGVSQNPRHKITKRGQNVTFRCDPISEHNRLYWYRQTLGQGPEFLTYFQNEAQLEKSRLLSDRFSAERPKGSFSTLEIQRTEQGDSAMYLCASSLEGRAGYTFGSGTRLTVV.

V is TRBV5-1 and J is TRBJ1-1; weak D call: TRBD1 (5 bases). This CDR3 has 14 amino acids. The V end lost 2 bases, the J end lost 5 bases, and 13 bases lay between the germline ends. The V gene's germline CDR1 is SGHRS and CDR2 YFSETQ. For the CDR3, the DNA is TGCGCCAGCAGCTTTGCAGGGTTCGGGACTGAAGCTTTCTTT. It translates to CASSFAGFGTEAFF.

V gene TRBV19 combines with J gene TRBJ1-1; TRBD1 might be the D (6 bases). V was cut by 7 bases and J by 3 bases, with 15 bases left in between. Germline lookup yields CDR1 LNHDA and CDR2 SQIVND (reference sequence). The CDR3 has 14 residues. The CDR3 nucleotides read TGTGCCAGTATTCCCTCCAGGACAGACACTGAAGCTTTCTTT. This sequence encodes CASIPSRTDTEAFF.

The rearrangement joins TRBV7-8 to TRBJ1-1, with D perhaps matching TRBD1 (5 bases). The V and J ends lost 2 bases and 1 base respectively, with 14 bases between them. This CDR3 spans 16 amino acids. The V gene's germline CDR1 is SGHVS and CDR2 FQNEAQ. CDR3 in amino acids: CASSLRFWGGNTEAFF. The CDR3 DNA reads as TGTGCCAGCAGCTTAAGGTTTTGGGGGGGGAACACTGAAGCTTTCTTT.